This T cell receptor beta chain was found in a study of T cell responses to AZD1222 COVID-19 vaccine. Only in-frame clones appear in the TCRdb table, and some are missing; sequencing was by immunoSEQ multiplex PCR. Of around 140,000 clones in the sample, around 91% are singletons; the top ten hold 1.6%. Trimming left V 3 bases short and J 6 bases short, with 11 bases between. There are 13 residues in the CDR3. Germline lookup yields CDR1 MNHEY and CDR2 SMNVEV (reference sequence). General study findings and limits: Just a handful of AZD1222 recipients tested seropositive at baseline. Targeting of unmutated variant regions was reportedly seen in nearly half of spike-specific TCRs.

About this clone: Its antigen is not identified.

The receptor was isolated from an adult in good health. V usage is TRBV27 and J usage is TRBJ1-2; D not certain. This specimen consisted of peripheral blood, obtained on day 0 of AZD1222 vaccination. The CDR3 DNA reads TGTGCCAGCAGTTTCGCCATGGATGATGGCTACACCTTC. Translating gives CASSFAMDDGYTF.